The 20 T cell receptor beta chains reported below all come from one sample, sequenced in a study of a mutant IDH1 vaccine in newly diagnosed glioma. Regarding time point: week 47, end of study. One vaccine dose held 300 ug of mutant IDH1 20-mer peptide and came with topical imiquimod. These TCRs are of unknown antigen specificity. Assay: immunoSEQ multiplex PCR; the TCRdb copy retains only in-frame clones and omits some. The sample includes 30,000 to 35,000 clones, 87% of them seen just once. The specimen was PBMCs, collected from a glioma patient whose treatment included an IDH1 peptide vaccine. Receptors originate from a woman aged 25 to 39 with glioma.

This chain joins TRBV6-5 and TRBJ2-2; 8 bases are a match to TRBD1. V lost 7 bases to trimming and J lost 0 bases; unmatched junction nucleotides: 4. CDR3 length: 15 amino acids. CDR1 is MNHEY, CDR2 SVGAGI, per germline. The CDR3, as DNA: TGTGCCAGCAACGACAGGGGCCCGAACACCGGGGAGCTGTTTTTT. Encoded protein: CASNDRGPNTGELFF.

The chain carries TRBV15 and TRBJ2-3, with TRBD2 identical over 11 bases. Germline values: CDR1 LNHNV, CDR2 YYDKDF (reference sequence). Unmatched junction bases numbered 4, after V lost 2 bases and J lost 3 bases. The length of the CDR3 is 16 residues. The CDR3 DNA sequence: TGTGCCACCAGCAGACGTAGCGGGGGGGCGACAGATACGCAGTATTTT. This gives the protein CATSRRSGGATDTQYF.

The V and J genes are TRBV5-1 and TRBJ1-4, with a possible D match to TRBD1 (6 bases). Trimming took 1 base from V and 2 from J, leaving 9 bases between them. The CDR3 covers 15 residues. Germline values: CDR1 SGHRS, CDR2 YFSETQ. DNA of the CDR3: TGCGCCAGCAGCTTGTTAGGGGGGACTAATGAAAAACTGTTTTTT. It yields the protein CASSLLGGTNEKLFF.

Of note for this clone: The junction shows a germline mismatch at one end, possibly a read error. J is TRBJ2-5 and V is TRBV7-9, with 10 bases fitting TRBD2. The V gene's germline CDR1 is SEHNR and CDR2 FQNEAQ (reference sequence). The CDR3 is made up of 17 amino acids. The CDR3 is CASSLGTQRGGQQTQYF. The CDR3 nucleotides read TGTGCCAGCAGCTTAGGGACCCAGCGGGGGGGCCAACAGACCCAGTACTTC.

A remark on this clone: This same CDR3 is encoded by further DNA sequences in the sample. The rearrangement links TRBV4-1 to TRBJ1-1, with D unresolved. Germline V gene data show CDR1 as MGHRA and CDR2 as YSYEKL. CDR3 length equals 13 residues. The ends were cut back, 3 bases at V and 1 base at J, with 6 bases in the middle. CDR3 sequence reads: CASSHVGNTEAFF. The CDR3 nucleotides read TGCGCCAGCAGCCACGTGGGGAACACTGAAGCTTTCTTT.

Of note for this clone: A junction boundary mismatches the germline segment, possibly from a read error. This sequence joins TRBV4-1 and TRBJ1-4; the D gene is possibly TRBD1 (6 bases). The CDR3 length is 17 residues. CDR1 and CDR2 from the germline V gene are MGHRA and YSYEKL. CDR3: CASSQGFLGATNEKLFF. CDR3 bases: TGCGCCAGCAGCCAAGGCTTTCTGGGGGCAACTAATGAAAAACTATTTTTT.

The chain uses TRBV7-2 and TRBJ1-2; D gene uncertain. V lost 3 bases and J 4 bases, leaving 6 bases between the germline ends. The CDR3 runs to 12 residues. Per the germline V gene, CDR1 is SGHTA and CDR2 is FQGNSA. CDR3 DNA: TGTGCCAGCAGCTTCGTCGGCTATGGCTACACCTTC. Residues: CASSFVGYGYTF. Based on the CDR3 plus reference TRBV7-2 and TRBJ1-2, the full variable domain is GAGVSQSPSNKVTEKGKDVELRCDPISGHTALYWYRQSLGQGLEFLIYFQGNSAPDKSGLPSDRFSAERTGGSVSTLTIQRTQQEDSAVYLCASSFVGYGYTFGSGTRLTVV.

The genes are TRBV15 and TRBJ2-6; the D is unclear. V lost 5 bases and J lost 2, with 7 bases in between. Germline-derived CDR1 and CDR2 are LNHNV and YYDKDF (reference sequence). The CDR3 runs 14 residues. The CDR3 DNA sequence: TGTGCCACCAGCCCATCCCCTGGGGCCAACGTCCTGACTTTC. This encodes CATSPSPGANVLTF.

V usage is TRBV6-1 and J usage is TRBJ2-1; D remains unclear. V was pared by 9 bases and J by 7 bases, with 22 bases between. Germline CDR1 MNHNS, CDR2 SASEGT. The CDR3 contains 15 residues. CDR3: CASNPSGRSLNEQFF. CDR3 DNA sequence: TGTGCCAGTAACCCGAGTGGGCGGAGTCTTAATGAGCAGTTCTTC.

The CDR3, as DNA: TGTGCCAGCAGCCGCGGAGGGAACACTGAAGCTTTCTTT. Its protein is CASSRGGNTEAFF. The V and J genes are TRBV6-5 and TRBJ1-1, with D unresolved. With 6 bases removed from V and 1 base from J, the gap between germline ends came to 9 bases. Germline V lookup: CDR1 MNHEY, CDR2 SVGAGI. This CDR3 contains 13 residues.

The V call is TRBV7-9, the J call TRBJ2-3; 9 bases line up with TRBD2. The CDR3 loop spans 15 amino acids. Trimming cost V 4 bases and J 4 bases; bases outside gene matches: 6. Germline CDR1 is SEHNR and CDR2 is FQNEAQ (reference sequence). CDR3 amino acids: CASSSGGGAADTQYF. For the CDR3, the DNA is TGTGCCAGCAGCTCCGGCGGGGGGGCCGCAGATACGCAGTATTTT.

The chain combines TRBV21-1 with TRBJ2-7; the D call in the table, TRBD2, was not verified against the DNA. TRBV21-1 is classified as a pseudogene. The CDR3 is 14 amino acids. CDR3 DNA: TGTGCCAGCAGCAAAGATGAACAGGGAGGGGAGCAGTACTTC. This gives the protein CASSKDEQGGEQYF.

V usage is TRBV7-6 and J usage is TRBJ1-1, with D unresolved. In germline, CDR1 is SGHVS, CDR2 FNYEAQ. The CDR3 contains 13 residues. Trimming removed 3 bases at V and 4 bases at J, with 9 bases between. The CDR3 spells CASSFRPGTEAFF. In DNA, the CDR3 is TGTGCCAGCAGCTTTCGGCCCGGCACTGAAGCTTTCTTT.

This clone appeared once. The chain recombines TRBV10-3 with TRBJ2-3, with D unresolved. Per germline, CDR1 ENHRY and CDR2 SYGVKD. CDR3 length equals 14 residues. Trimming cost V 8 bases and J 0 bases, with 12 bases left between them. CDR3 nucleotide sequence: TGTGCCATCTCACCGGGCCTAAGCACAGATACGCAGTATTTT. Its protein is CAISPGLSTDTQYF.

The rearrangement links TRBV7-9 to TRBJ1-1; no clear D. The V and J ends lost 7 bases and 5 bases respectively, with 23 bases between them. The CDR3 sequence is 16 residues long. Germline values: CDR1 SEHNR, CDR2 FQNEAQ (reference sequence). The CDR3 coding sequence is TGTGCCAGCAACATATCCAGGTTGAGGCGGGGTACTGAAGCTTTCTTT. Its translation is CASNISRLRRGTEAFF.

The V gene is TRBV7-9, the J gene TRBJ1-2; TRBD1 aligns across 8 bases. CDR1 is SEHNR, CDR2 FQNEAQ, per germline (reference sequence). The CDR3 runs 15 residues. The V segment lost 3 bases and the J segment 7 bases; nucleotides outside the gene matches: 10. CDR3 loop: CASSFSDRGVGGYTF. CDR3 in DNA: TGTGCCAGCAGCTTCTCCGACAGGGGAGTGGGTGGCTACACCTTC.

The V call is TRBV19, the J call TRBJ2-7, with D perhaps TRBD1 (6 bases). The V gene's germline CDR1 is LNHDA and CDR2 SQIVND (reference sequence). The V end lost 5 bases, the J end lost 7 bases, and 24 bases lay between the germline ends. The CDR3 runs to 16 residues. The CDR3 protein is CASSRAAMTRRGEQYF. For the CDR3, the DNA is TGTGCCAGTAGTCGAGCAGCCATGACCCGAAGGGGGGAGCAGTACTTC.

V and J are TRBV4-3 and TRBJ2-7; maybe TRBD2 (5 bases). The CDR3 runs to 13 residues. The germline V gene has CDR1 LGHNA and CDR2 YSLEER. Trimming removed 0 bases at V and 6 bases at J, with 9 bases between. As DNA, the CDR3 is TGCGCCAGCAGCCAAGATGGAACTAGCGAGCAGTACTTC. As protein: CASSQDGTSEQYF.

The rearrangement links TRBV5-8 to TRBJ1-1, with TRBD1 as a possible D gene (6 bases). V gave up 1 base and J gave up 9 bases, with 7 bases separating them. There are 11 residues in the CDR3. Germline V lookup: CDR1 SGHTS, CDR2 YDEGEE. The DNA for the CDR3 is TGTGCCAGCAGCTTGACAGGGAAAGCTTTCTTT. Encoded protein: CASSLTGKAFF.

The CDR3 region is CASSQAGATDTQYF. CDR3 DNA sequence: TGTGCCAGCAGCCAAGCGGGTGCGACAGATACGCAGTATTTT. The chain carries TRBV14 and TRBJ2-3, with D unresolved. Germline CDR1 reads SGHDN; CDR2 reads FVKESK. V was shortened by 1 base and J by 3 bases, with 8 bases between the two germline ends. The CDR3 is made up of 14 amino acids. Together with reference TRBV14 and TRBJ2-3, the CDR3 gives the full variable domain: EAGVTQFPSHSVIEKGQTVTLRCDPISGHDNLYWYRRVMGKEIKFLLHFVKESKQDESGMPNNRFLAERTGGTYSTLKVQPAELEDSGVYFCASSQAGATDTQYFGPGTRLTVL.